Listed below are T cell receptor beta chains from one sample, sequenced in a study of PD-L1 blockade in urothelial cancer. This table comes from immunoSEQ multiplex PCR, and its TCRdb copy is limited to in-frame clones, with some not included. The top ten hold less than 4% of the sample, which has some 71,000 clones, about 89% seen once. Sequencing used PBMCs, obtained around atezolizumab (anti-PD-L1) treatment. The origin of the receptors is a man aged 55 to 70 with urothelial cancer. Each CDR3 is given with its conserved first and last residue. The D gene is left open where the match is weak. Not every row has a clone size; where given, it reads once, few, many or a size class.

abundance,j_gene,v_gene,d_gene,CDR3nt,CDR3aa
NA,TRBJ2-7,TRBV7-9,NA,TGTGCCAGCAGCTTAGAGGGCGGGGTAGGAGGTGTCGAGCAGTACTTC,CASSLEGGVGGVEQYF
NA,TRBJ1-1,TRBV7-2,TRBD1,TGTGCCAGCAGCTTTCACAGGGGGCTCGACACTGAAGCTTTCTTT,CASSFHRGLDTEAFF
NA,TRBJ1-6,TRBV30,TRBD1,TGTGCCTGGATTCGAGGGACAGTTAATTCACCCCTCCACTTT,CAWIRGTVNSPLHF
NA,TRBJ2-5,TRBV15,NA,TGTGCCACCAGCTTTGGGGGGTCACAAGAGACCCAGTACTTC,CATSFGGSQETQYF
NA,TRBJ1-6,TRBV10-3,NA,TGTGCCATCAGTACAGGGAGCTCCTATAATTCACCCCTCCACTTT,CAISTGSSYNSPLHF
NA,TRBJ2-2,TRBV29-1,NA,TGCAGCGTGAGGCTAGCGCCCACCGGGGAGCTGTTTTTT,CSVRLAPTGELFF
NA,TRBJ2-1,TRBV18,NA,TGTGCCAGCTCACCACCCGCGGCCAGCTCCTACAATGAGCAGTTCTTC,CASSPPAASSYNEQFF
NA,TRBJ2-6,TRBV2,TRBD1,TGTGCCAGCAGCGCCGGGACAGGGCGCTCTGGGGCCAACGTCCTGACTTTC,CASSAGTGRSGANVLTF
NA,TRBJ1-2,TRBV28,TRBD1,TGTGCCAGCAGTCCCGGGGACAGGGAGTTCGATGGCTACACCTTC,CASSPGDREFDGYTF
once,TRBJ1-2,TRBV7-9,NA,TGTGCCAGCAGCCAACAGGGCGCCTATGGCTACACCTTC,CASSQQGAYGYTF
NA,TRBJ1-2,TRBV10-3,TRBD1,TGTGCCATCAGTGAGTCTGACAGGGGTGGAAGTGGCTACACCTTC,CAISESDRGGSGYTF
NA,TRBJ2-1,TRBV5-6,TRBD1,TGTGCCAGCAGCCCATGGACAGGGGGCGAGCAGTTCTTC,CASSPWTGGEQFF
NA,TRBJ2-7,TRBV5-4,TRBD2,TGTGCCAGCAGCTTCAAAATGGTAGCGGGAGGGTCTTACGAGCAGTACTTC,CASSFKMVAGGSYEQYF
NA,TRBJ1-2,TRBV30,NA,TGTGCCTGGCAAGGGACACTTGCTTCCTATGGCTACACCTTC,CAWQGTLASYGYTF
NA,TRBJ2-5,TRBV9,TRBD1,TGTGCCAGCAGCGTGGCCCCGGGACAGAGGGAGACCCAGTACTTC,CASSVAPGQRETQYF
NA,TRBJ1-5,TRBV6-6,TRBD1,TGTGCCAGCAGATCGACAGGGGAGAGTCAGCCCCAGCATTTT,CASRSTGESQPQHF
NA,TRBJ2-5,TRBV7-9,TRBD2,TGTGCCAGCAGCTCTCTAGCGGGAGTGGTAGAGACCCAGTACTTC,CASSSLAGVVETQYF
NA,TRBJ2-5,TRBV9,TRBD2,TGTGCCAGCAGCCTCACTATAGCGGGAGGGCCGGGGGAGACCCAGTACTTC,CASSLTIAGGPGETQYF
NA,TRBJ2-7,TRBV6-5,NA,TGTGTTACAGCATCCACCTACGAGCAGTACTTC,CVTASTYEQYF
NA,TRBJ2-7,TRBV15,NA,TGTGCCACCAGCAGACCAAAGACAGCCAGCCTCACCTACGAGCAGTACTTC,CATSRPKTASLTYEQYF
NA,TRBJ2-3,TRBV5-1,TRBD2,TGCGCCAGCAGCTTGAGGGCGGGGGGTTCCACAGATACGCAGTATTTT,CASSLRAGGSTDTQYF
NA,TRBJ2-3,TRBV7-9,TRBD1,TGTGCCAGCAGCCTCTTATTACAGGGGGCCACAGATACGCAGTATTTT,CASSLLLQGATDTQYF
NA,TRBJ1-1,TRBV28,NA,TGTGCCAGCAGTTTGGGGCGTGAAGCTTTCTTT,CASSLGREAFF
NA,TRBJ2-7,TRBV2,TRBD1,TGTGCCAGCAGGGGACAGGGGAGCTACGAGCAGTACTTC,CASRGQGSYEQYF
NA,TRBJ2-3,TRBV5-1,TRBD2,TGCGCCAGCAGCCCCGGCGGGGGGCGACGCACAGATACGCAGTATTTT,CASSPGGGRRTDTQYF
NA,TRBJ2-2,TRBV7-6,NA,TGTGCCAGCAGCTTCTTGGTGGGGGGTTCGAACACCGGGGAGCTGTTTTTT,CASSFLVGGSNTGELFF
NA,TRBJ2-2,TRBV12-5,NA,TGTGCTAGTGGTTCGTATAACACCGGGGAGCTGTTTTTT,CASGSYNTGELFF
NA,TRBJ2-5,TRBV6-5,NA,TGTGCCAGCAGTTACTCGAAAGGGGTGGGGACCCAGTACTTC,CASSYSKGVGTQYF
NA,TRBJ2-7,TRBV6-5,TRBD2,TGTGCCAGCAGTCCCCTAGCGGGGGGGCTATACGAGCAGTACTTC,CASSPLAGGLYEQYF
NA,TRBJ1-5,TRBV15,NA,TGTGCCACCAGCAGAGATCCGGCGGAGCCCCAGCATTTT,CATSRDPAEPQHF
NA,TRBJ1-1,TRBV5-4,NA,TGTGCCAGCAGCTTGAACACAGGAGCCACCCCGAGCACTGAAGCTTTCTTT,CASSLNTGATPSTEAFF
NA,TRBJ2-2,TRBV19,NA,TGTGCCAGTCAGGGGTACACCGGGGAGCTGTTTTTT,CASQGYTGELFF
NA,TRBJ2-7,TRBV11-2,TRBD1,TGTGCCAGCAGCCTTTGGGGACAGGGGACAAGTTCCTACGAGCAGTACTTC,CASSLWGQGTSSYEQYF
NA,TRBJ1-1,TRBV5-1,NA,TGCGCCAGCAGCCCGGGGCAGGGGACCCTCACTGAAGCTTTCTTT,CASSPGQGTLTEAFF
NA,TRBJ2-7,TRBV4-3,TRBD1,TGCGCCAGCAGCCAAGTACAGGGGGCGAGCTACGAGCAGTACTTC,CASSQVQGASYEQYF
NA,TRBJ2-1,TRBV9,NA,TGTGCCAGCAGCTGGGGGGAGAGCTCCTACAATGAGCAGTTCTTC,CASSWGESSYNEQFF
NA,TRBJ2-2,TRBV11-3,NA,TGTGCCAGCAGCTGGACACCCACCGGGGAGCTGTTTTTT,CASSWTPTGELFF
NA,TRBJ2-7,TRBV7-2,NA,TGTGCCAGCAGCTTAAAACACTCATCCGGGAACTACGAGCAGTACTTC,CASSLKHSSGNYEQYF
many,TRBJ1-1,TRBV5-1,NA,TGCGCCAGCAGCTTGGCAATTGGCAGGACTCTATCCGAAGCTTTCTTT,CASSLAIGRTLSEAFF
NA,TRBJ1-2,TRBV9,NA,TGTGCCAGCAGCGTAGCCGAGTTCTATGGCTACACCTTC,CASSVAEFYGYTF
once,TRBJ2-1,TRBV5-1,TRBD2,TGCGCCAGCAGACCAATAGCGGGGGGCCCCAATGAGCAGTTCTTC,CASRPIAGGPNEQFF
NA,TRBJ2-2,TRBV4-1,TRBD2,TGCGCCAGCAGCCAAGTGGGGCTAGCGGGGGGTTTCGGGGAGCTGTTTTTT,CASSQVGLAGGFGELFF
NA,TRBJ2-3,TRBV5-1,TRBD1,TGCGCCAGCAGCTTACTGACAGGGGCTAGCACAGATACGCAGTATTTT,CASSLLTGASTDTQYF
once,TRBJ2-6,TRBV9,NA,TGTGCCAGCAGCCCACGAGGTTCCTCTGGGGCCAACGTCCTGACTTTC,CASSPRGSSGANVLTF
NA,TRBJ2-3,TRBV7-9,TRBD2,TGTGCCAGCAGCTTAGGGGCTAGCGGGGTAGGAGATACGCAGTATTTT,CASSLGASGVGDTQYF
NA,TRBJ2-7,TRBV27,NA,TGTGCCAGCAGTTTAGGCCCAGGGTCCTACGAGCAGTACTTC,CASSLGPGSYEQYF
NA,TRBJ2-7,TRBV18,NA,TGTGCCAGCTCACACCGGACAGAAGCCTACGAGCAGTACTTC,CASSHRTEAYEQYF
once,TRBJ2-3,TRBV4-2,NA,TGTGCCAGCAGCCAAGGGAGCCGGGGGGCCAACACAGATACGCAGTATTTT,CASSQGSRGANTDTQYF
NA,TRBJ2-7,TRBV18,TRBD2,TGTGCCAGCTCACCGGCTAGCGGGCCCGAGCAGTACTTC,CASSPASGPEQYF
NA,TRBJ2-1,TRBV4-1,NA,TGCGCCAGCAGCCCTCCCAGCGGCCTTACGAATGAGCAGTTCTTC,CASSPPSGLTNEQFF
NA,TRBJ2-3,TRBV19,TRBD2,TGTGCCAGTAGTATCGCTAGCGGGACAGATACGCAGTATTTT,CASSIASGTDTQYF
medium-sized,TRBJ1-1,TRBV27,NA,TGTGCCAGCAGTATCGGGAGAGGGACTGAAGCTTTCTTT,CASSIGRGTEAFF
NA,TRBJ1-5,TRBV7-9,NA,TGTGCCAGCAGCTTGGGTGGGGCGAGCAATCAGCCCCAGCATTTT,CASSLGGASNQPQHF
NA,TRBJ2-7,TRBV19,TRBD2,TGTGCCAGTAGTCGCCCGGGACTAGCGGGAGTCGAGCAGTACTTC,CASSRPGLAGVEQYF
NA,TRBJ2-5,TRBV4-3,NA,TGCGCCAGCAGCCCCGACTCTCGGGGGACCCAGTACTTC,CASSPDSRGTQYF